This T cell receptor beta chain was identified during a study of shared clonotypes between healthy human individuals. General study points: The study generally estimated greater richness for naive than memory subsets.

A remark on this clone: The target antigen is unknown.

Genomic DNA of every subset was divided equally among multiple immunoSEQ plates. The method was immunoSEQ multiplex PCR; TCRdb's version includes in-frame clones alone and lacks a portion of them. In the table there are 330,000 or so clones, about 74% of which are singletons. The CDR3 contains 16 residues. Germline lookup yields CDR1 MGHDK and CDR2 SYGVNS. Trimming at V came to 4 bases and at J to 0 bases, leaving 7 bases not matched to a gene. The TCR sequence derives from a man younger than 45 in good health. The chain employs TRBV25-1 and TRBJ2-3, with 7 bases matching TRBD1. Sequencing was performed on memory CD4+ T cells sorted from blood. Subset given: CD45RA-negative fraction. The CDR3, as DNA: TGTGCCAGCAGTGGAGACAGGGTTCAGAGCACAGATACGCAGTATTTT. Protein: CASSGDRVQSTDTQYF.